These T cell receptor beta chains were read from a single sample in a study of blood T cell repertoires in COVID-19. Assay used: immunoSEQ multiplex PCR; TCRdb lists only in-frame clones, some missing. The table includes hundreds of thousands of clones, approximately 90% detected once. Sequenced sample: PBMCs or T cells enriched from blood (not recorded which). These TCRs come from a woman in her late teens or twenties with acute COVID-19. Both conserved end residues are part of each CDR3.

TRBJ1-2 | TRBV10-3 | CAISEGQAYGYTF
TRBJ1-5 | TRBV6-4 | CASSDSPPAGNQPQHF
TRBJ2-1 | TRBV30 | CAGNPTSGNYNEQFF
TRBJ2-3 | TRBV5-1 | CASSLEGTDTQYF
TRBJ2-7 | TRBV11-2 | CASSPGQGAYEQYF
TRBJ1-1 | TRBV5-4 | CASSLPGGIKAFF
TRBJ1-1 | TRBV7-9 | CASSLPGDTEAFF
TRBJ1-6 | TRBV19 | CASARGLRSPLHF
TRBJ1-5 | TRBV19 | CASSMSPGRGRLNQPQHF
TRBJ1-5 | TRBV7-2 | CASSLGTGAQPQHF
TRBJ2-7 | TRBV2 | CASRREISPNEQYF
TRBJ1-5 | TRBV11-2 | CASSSSRDRGRNQPQHF
TRBJ2-2 | TRBV19 | CASSRTRNTGELFF
TRBJ2-7 | TRBV19 | CASSIRLAGFEQYF
TRBJ2-4 | TRBV23-1 | CASSQRTGGRNIQYF
TRBJ2-1 | TRBV2 | CASTFTGGNEQFF
TRBJ1-1 | TRBV19 | CASVNYNTEAFF
TRBJ1-4 | TRBV28 | CASSPMDSLNEKLFF
TRBJ2-7 | TRBV7-9 | CASSAQGQRYEQYF
TRBJ2-6 | TRBV2 | CASSDPSGANVLTF
TRBJ1-5 | TRBV4-1 | CASSPTGTNNQPQHF
TRBJ2-7 | TRBV4-1 | CASSHRSGTSYEQYF
TRBJ2-1 | TRBV14 | CASSQTRENEQFF
TRBJ2-1 | TRBV12-3/TRBV12-4 | CASSFLGYEQFF
TRBJ2-5 | TRBV6-5 | CASLQGNQETQYF
TRBJ1-6 | TRBV12-3/TRBV12-4 | CASSSVSSPLHF
TRBJ1-5 | TRBV2 | CASSGGMENQPQHF
TRBJ2-7 | TRBV6-6 | CASSDRLTDEQYF
TRBJ1-2 | TRBV11-2 | CASSTRQDYGYTF
TRBJ1-5 | TRBV24-1 | CATSVADGDSNQPQHF
TRBJ2-1 | TRBV11-2 | CASSLLRLAASYNEQFF
TRBJ2-1 | TRBV9 | CASSVVLDNEQFF
TRBJ1-2 | TRBV7-9 | CASSLESGDGYTF
TRBJ2-1 | TRBV27 | CASNKVGGPQFF
TRBJ2-5 | TRBV18 | CASSPRLAGGGAYQETQYF
TRBJ2-3 | TRBV10-3 | CAMRTGEYTDTQYF
TRBJ1-2 | TRBV19 | CASIPSTTGAPWDGYTF
TRBJ2-6 | TRBV7-6 | CASKTGGANVLTF
TRBJ2-7 | TRBV7-9 | CASSLGDRKDYEQYF
TRBJ1-2 | TRBV27 | CASSDDRGDGYTF
TRBJ1-2 | TRBV5-1 | CASSLLRGEGGYTF
TRBJ2-2 | TRBV3-1/TRBV3-2 | CASSQDLGALTGELFF
TRBJ1-3 | TRBV4-3 | CASSHGETGNTIYF
TRBJ2-7 | TRBV10-2 | CASSEGQGKYEQYF
TRBJ2-1 | TRBV19 | CASSIESSYNEQFF
TRBJ2-7 | TRBV6-5 | CASSPESRGTYEQYF
TRBJ1-2 | TRBV7-9 | CASSLPGIGYGYTF
TRBJ2-7 | TRBV5-4 | CASSLPGLSYEQYF
TRBJ2-5 | TRBV14 | CASSQRTGQETQYF
TRBJ2-7 | TRBV10-3 | CAISDVSSSSYEQYF
TRBJ2-1 | TRBV7-8 | CASSLGQAERQFF
TRBJ1-2 | TRBV19 | CASNHRVDYGYTF
TRBJ2-7 | TRBV6-4 | CASSDSRVHEQYF
TRBJ2-3 | TRBV7-3 | CASSLKFGGTDTQYF
TRBJ1-1 | TRBV18 | CASSLQGRTPPEAFF
TRBJ1-5 | TRBV10-2 | CASTGGLIQPQHF